A selection of T cell receptor beta chains follows, all from one sample in a study of response to subunit inactivated influenza vaccine. MiXCR, applied by TCRdb to the RT-PCR reads, yields one record per CDR3 protein. The table shows fewer than 600,000 distinct CDR3 sequences, with approximately 7.8% occurring only once. The input for sequencing was PBMCs from blood, taken roughly 24 months after vaccination. These receptors were obtained from a man aged 50 to 69 who received an inactivated influenza vaccine. Both conserved end residues are part of each CDR3. The order of the fields is J gene, V gene, D gene, clone size, CDR3 DNA, CDR3 protein. A D gene is named only where the DNA matches it firmly. Size tells how often a clone was seen (once, few, many) or the class of an expanded clone, and some rows leave it out.

>TRBJ2-7|TRBV18|.|many
TGTGCCAGCTCCCTAAACAGTGTTTACGAGCAGTACTTC
CASSLNSVYEQYF
>TRBJ2-2|TRBV30|.|.
TGTGCCTGGAGTTCCGGGACCCACACCGGGGAGCTGTTTTTT
CAWSSGTHTGELFF
>TRBJ2-5|TRBV7-9|.|.
TGTGCCAGCAGCCCGCCCGAGGGAGAGACCCAGTACTTC
CASSPPEGETQYF
>TRBJ2-5|TRBV11-2|.|.
TGTGCCAGCAGCTTAACTCCCACCTCCCAAGAGACCCAGTACTTC
CASSLTPTSQETQYF
>TRBJ2-7|TRBV12-3/TRBV12-4|TRBD1|.
TGTGCCAGCAGCCCCCGACAGGGCGAATCCTACGAGCAGTACTTC
CASSPRQGESYEQYF
>TRBJ1-1|TRBV6-1|.|.
TGTGCCAGCAGTGAAGCGGGGGGGGCGCGGACTGAAGCTTTCTTT
CASSEAGGARTEAFF
>TRBJ2-3|TRBV24-1|.|.
TGTGCCACCAGTGAGGGTGGGGAAAATACGCAGTATTTT
CATSEGGENTQYF
>TRBJ2-3|TRBV25-1|.|.
TGTGCCAGCAGTGAAAATAAGGGGAGGTTCGCGGATGCGCAGTATTTT
CASSENKGRFADAQYF
>TRBJ2-7|TRBV7-9|.|.
TGTGCCAGCACCCTGGACGGGAGCTCCTACGAGCAGTACTTC
CASTLDGSSYEQYF
>TRBJ1-2|TRBV20-1|.|many
TGCAGTGCCGTACAGGGTGGTTGGTATGGCTACACCTTC
CSAVQGGWYGYTF
>TRBJ2-3|TRBV5-1|TRBD1|many
TGCGCCAGCAGTCGCGACAGGGCAGTGACAGATACGCAGTATTTT
CASSRDRAVTDTQYF
>TRBJ2-7|TRBV25-1|TRBD1|.
TGTGCCAGCAGTATGGGACAGGAGCAGTACTTC
CASSMGQEQYF
>TRBJ2-3|TRBV10-2|.|few
TGCGCCAGCAGTGGTCGTGGTATGGATACGCAGTATTTT
CASSGRGMDTQYF
>TRBJ1-6|TRBV7-8|.|many
TGTGCCAGCAGCTCCGGCGAAGGAAGCTATTATTCACCCCTCCACTTT
CASSSGEGSYYSPLHF
>TRBJ1-1|TRBV20-1|.|.
TGCAGTGCTAGAGATACCTATTGGGCAGCGTCTAACACTGAAGCTTTCTTT
CSARDTYWAASNTEAFF
>TRBJ1-4|TRBV5-1|.|few
TGCGCCAGCTGTATCGGGGCAGACGCAACTAATGAAAAACTGTTTTTT
CASCIGADATNEKLFF
>TRBJ2-1|TRBV3-1|TRBD2|many
TGTGCCAGCAGCCAATTGGGGGGGAGTAACAATGAGCAGTTCTTC
CASSQLGGSNNEQFF
>TRBJ2-7|TRBV20-1|TRBD2|many
TGCAGTGCTAGAGGTTTTACTAGCGGGAGCTACGAGCAGTACTTC
CSARGFTSGSYEQYF
>TRBJ1-1|TRBV3-1|.|.
TGTGCCAGCAGCGAAGACGGGGGAAGCACTGAAGCTTTCTTT
CASSEDGGSTEAFF
>TRBJ2-5|TRBV11-2|.|few
TGTGCCAGCAGCTTACGAGGAAACACTGGGTACCAAGAGACCCAGTACTTC
CASSLRGNTGYQETQYF
>TRBJ2-3|TRBV6-1|.|few
TGTGCCAGCAGTCGACACAGGGGGACTACCCCAGATACGCAGTATTTT
CASSRHRGTTPDTQYF
>TRBJ2-3|TRBV7-8|.|few
TGTGCCAGCAGCTCTAGGGGCCTAGGGGGAGGGGGCCCTTCGGATACGCAGTATTTT
CASSSRGLGGGGPSDTQYF
>TRBJ2-3|TRBV10-1|.|.
TGCGCCAGCAGTGAGTCACAGGTCACAGATACGCAGTATTTT
CASSESQVTDTQYF
>TRBJ2-7|TRBV7-2|TRBD2|.
TGTGCCAGCAGCACAACTGGACTAGCGGGAGCTTACGAGCAGTACTTC
CASSTTGLAGAYEQYF
>TRBJ2-5|TRBV5-1|.|many
TGCGCCAGCTCTACCCAAGGAGGGGGTCAAGAGACCCAGTACTTC
CASSTQGGGQETQYF
>TRBJ2-1|TRBV7-9|.|.
TGTGCCAGCAGCTTAGACACATCCTACAATGAGCAGTTCTTC
CASSLDTSYNEQFF
>TRBJ2-1|TRBV7-9|TRBD2|few
TGTGCCAGCAGCGCCAGCGGGGCGTCCGAGCAGTTCTTC
CASSASGASEQFF
>TRBJ2-2|TRBV15|.|many
TGTGCCACCAGCAGAGGGCGGCTGAACACCGGGGAGCTGTTTTTT
CATSRGRLNTGELFF
>TRBJ2-5|TRBV12-3/TRBV12-4|TRBD1|few
TGTGCCAGCAGTTTAGGAGGGGGCCGGGGCCAGTACTTC
CASSLGGGRGQYF
>TRBJ2-7|TRBV2|.|many
TGTGCCAGCAGTTCCACAGACTACTACGAGCAGTACTTC
CASSSTDYYEQYF
>TRBJ1-5|TRBV20-1|.|.
TGCAGTGCTATCGATCCCGGGCGGGTCAATCAGCCCCAGCATTTT
CSAIDPGRVNQPQHF
>TRBJ2-1|TRBV18|.|many
TGTGCCAGCTCACCGCCCGCGACTAGGTATGAGCAGTTCTTC
CASSPPATRYEQFF
>TRBJ1-6|TRBV5-6|.|few
TGTGCCAGCAGCTTGCCAGGACGCCTTTTTCGACCCCTCCACTTT
CASSLPGRLFRPLHF
>TRBJ2-5|TRBV20-1|.|many
TGCAGTGCCCCTAGTGAGGGTCTGACCCAGTACTTC
CSAPSEGLTQYF
>TRBJ2-3|TRBV5-1|.|.
TGCGCCAGCAGCTTGGCCTCGGCAGGGGGCACAGATACGCAGTATTTT
CASSLASAGGTDTQYF
>TRBJ1-1|TRBV7-2|.|many
TGTGCCAGCAGCTTTTACGGCTTAAATGAAGCTTTCTTT
CASSFYGLNEAFF
>TRBJ1-2|TRBV7-9|.|few
TGTGCCAGCAGCTTGGGGCAGGGTAATCGCTACACCTTC
CASSLGQGNRYTF
>TRBJ2-5|TRBV10-3|.|.
TGTGCCATCAGGGGGACGCGACAAGAGACCCAGTACTTC
CAIRGTRQETQYF
>TRBJ2-5|TRBV6-5|.|few
TGTGCCAGCAGTTACTCTGGGTTTTCATCAGAGACCCAGTACTTC
CASSYSGFSSETQYF
>TRBJ2-7|TRBV4-2|.|.
TGTGCCAGCAGCTCACAAACAGGGAACTACGAGCAGTACTTC
CASSSQTGNYEQYF
>TRBJ2-3|TRBV4-3|.|.
TGCGCCAGCAGCCAAGATTCTGGGAAAGATACGCAGTATTTT
CASSQDSGKDTQYF
>TRBJ2-5|TRBV7-8|TRBD1|.
TGTGCCAGCAGCTTAGAAGGGGGCTTGGAGACCCAGTACTTC
CASSLEGGLETQYF